Included here is one TCR beta chain sequence, with context. Its specificity is not known. The sample comes from a study of T cells after posttransplantation cyclophosphamide. Study-wide results and caveats: Skin or GI-infiltrating T cells shared few TRB sequences with blood. TRB clonality was highly associated with recipient CMV seropositivity and reactivation. Donor-recipient repertoire similarity was low at 1-2 months, rising over year one.

CDR3 length: 16 residues. Trimming at V came to 3 bases and at J to 3 bases, leaving 5 bases not matched to a gene. CDR1 is SGHTS, CDR2 YDEGEE, per germline. Sequencing was performed with immunoSEQ multiplex PCR; in TCRdb, only in-frame clones are kept and a portion is missing. The sample lists more than 50,000 clones; around 84% were seen once. The sequenced sample consisted of PBMCs. The rearrangement uses TRBV5-8 and TRBJ2-5; TRBD2 matches 13 bases. This TCR derives from a man aged 25 to 45 with a blood cancer, CMV-positive, and with a related stem cell donor. The CDR3 protein is CASSSPGLAGKETQYF. The DNA of the CDR3 is TGTGCCAGCAGCTCCCCGGGACTAGCGGGAAAAGAGACCCAGTACTTC.